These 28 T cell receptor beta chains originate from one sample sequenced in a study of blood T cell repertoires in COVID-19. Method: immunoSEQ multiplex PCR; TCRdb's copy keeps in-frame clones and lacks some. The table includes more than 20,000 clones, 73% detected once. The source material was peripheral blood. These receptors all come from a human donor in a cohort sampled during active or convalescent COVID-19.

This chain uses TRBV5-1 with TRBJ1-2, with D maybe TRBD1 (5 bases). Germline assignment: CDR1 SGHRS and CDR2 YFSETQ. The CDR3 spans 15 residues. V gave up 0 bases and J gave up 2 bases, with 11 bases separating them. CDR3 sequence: CASSLDQGLNYGYTF. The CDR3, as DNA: TGCGCCAGCAGCTTGGATCAGGGCCTCAACTATGGCTACACCTTC. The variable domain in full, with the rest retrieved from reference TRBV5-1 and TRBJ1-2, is KAGVTQTPRYLIKTRGQQVTLSCSPISGHRSVSWYQQTPGQGLQFLFEYFSETQRNKGNFPGRFSGRQFSNSRSEMNVSTLELGDSALYLCASSLDQGLNYGYTFGSGTRLTVV.

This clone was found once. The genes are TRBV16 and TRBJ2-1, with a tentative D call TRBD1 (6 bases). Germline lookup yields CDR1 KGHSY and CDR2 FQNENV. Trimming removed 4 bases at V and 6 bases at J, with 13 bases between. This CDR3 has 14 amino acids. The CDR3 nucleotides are TGTGCCAGCAGCCTACAGGGATCCGGCAATGAGCAGTTCTTC. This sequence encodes CASSLQGSGNEQFF.

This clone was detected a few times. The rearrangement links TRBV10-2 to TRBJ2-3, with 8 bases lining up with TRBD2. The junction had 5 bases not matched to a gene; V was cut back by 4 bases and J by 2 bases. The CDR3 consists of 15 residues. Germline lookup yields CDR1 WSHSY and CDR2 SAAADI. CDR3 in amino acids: CASSVSGTSTDTQYF. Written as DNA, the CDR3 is TGCGCCAGCAGTGTTAGCGGGACATCCACAGATACGCAGTATTTT.

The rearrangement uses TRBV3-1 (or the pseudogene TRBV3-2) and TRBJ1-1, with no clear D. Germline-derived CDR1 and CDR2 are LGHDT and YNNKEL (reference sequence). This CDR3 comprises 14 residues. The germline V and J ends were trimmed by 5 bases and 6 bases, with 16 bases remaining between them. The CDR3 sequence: CASSYTGRVAEAFF. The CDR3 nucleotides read TGTGCCAGCAGCTATACCGGGAGGGTCGCTGAAGCTTTCTTT.

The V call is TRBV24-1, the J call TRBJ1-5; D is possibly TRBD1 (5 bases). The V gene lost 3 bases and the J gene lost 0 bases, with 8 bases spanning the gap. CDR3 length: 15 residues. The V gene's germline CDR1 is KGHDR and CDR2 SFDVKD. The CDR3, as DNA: TGTGCCACCAGTGATGCAGGGTATAGCAATCAGCCCCAGCATTTT. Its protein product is CATSDAGYSNQPQHF.

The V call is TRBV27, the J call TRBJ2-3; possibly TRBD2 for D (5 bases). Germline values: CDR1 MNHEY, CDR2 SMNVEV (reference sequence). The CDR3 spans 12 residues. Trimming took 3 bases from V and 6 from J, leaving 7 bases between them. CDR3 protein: CASSFGLDTQYF. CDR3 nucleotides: TGTGCCAGCAGTTTCGGACTGGATACGCAGTATTTT.

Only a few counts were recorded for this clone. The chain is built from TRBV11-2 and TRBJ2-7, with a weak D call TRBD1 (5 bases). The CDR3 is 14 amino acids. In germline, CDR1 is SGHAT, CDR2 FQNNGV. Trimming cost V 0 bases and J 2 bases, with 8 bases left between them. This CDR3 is CASSLEAGTYEQYF. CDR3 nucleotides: TGTGCCAGCAGCTTAGAGGCAGGGACCTACGAGCAGTACTTC.

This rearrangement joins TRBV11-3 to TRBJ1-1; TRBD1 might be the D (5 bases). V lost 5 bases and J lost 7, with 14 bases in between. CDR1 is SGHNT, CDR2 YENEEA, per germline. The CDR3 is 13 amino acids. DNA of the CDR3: TGTGCCAGCAGCCAAAGGGGAACGGGTGAAGCTTTCTTT. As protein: CASSQRGTGEAFF.

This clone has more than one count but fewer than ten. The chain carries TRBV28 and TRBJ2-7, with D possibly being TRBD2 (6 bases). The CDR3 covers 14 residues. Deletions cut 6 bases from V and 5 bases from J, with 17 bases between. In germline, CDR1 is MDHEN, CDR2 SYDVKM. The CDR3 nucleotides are TGTGCCAGCAGCACTAGCAGGGTTGGGCACGAGCAGTACGTC. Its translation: CASSTSRVGHEQYV.

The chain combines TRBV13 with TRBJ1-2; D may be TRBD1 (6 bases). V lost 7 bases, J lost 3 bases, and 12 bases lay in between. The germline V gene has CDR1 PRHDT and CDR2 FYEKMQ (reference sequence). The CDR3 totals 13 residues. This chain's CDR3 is CASTLQGYYGYTF. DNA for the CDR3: TGTGCCAGCACCTTGCAGGGGTACTATGGCTACACCTTC. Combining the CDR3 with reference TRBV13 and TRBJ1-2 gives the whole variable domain AAGVIQSPRHLIKEKRETATLKCYPIPRHDTVYWYQQGPGQDPQFLISFYEKMQSDKGSIPDRFSAQQFSDYHSELNMSSLELGDSALYFCASTLQGYYGYTFGSGTRLTVV.

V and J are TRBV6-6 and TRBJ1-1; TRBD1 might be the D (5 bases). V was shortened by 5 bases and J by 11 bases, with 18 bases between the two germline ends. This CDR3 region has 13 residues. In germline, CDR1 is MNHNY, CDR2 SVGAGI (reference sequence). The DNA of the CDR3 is TGTGCCAGCAGTCAATTAGCCGGACAAAGGGCTTTCTTT. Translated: CASSQLAGQRAFF.

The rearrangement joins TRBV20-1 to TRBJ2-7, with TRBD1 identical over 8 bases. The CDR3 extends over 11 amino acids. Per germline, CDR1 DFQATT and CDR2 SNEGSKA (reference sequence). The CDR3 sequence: CSAGQDYEQYF. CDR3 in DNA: TGCAGCGCGGGACAGGACTACGAGCAGTACTTC.

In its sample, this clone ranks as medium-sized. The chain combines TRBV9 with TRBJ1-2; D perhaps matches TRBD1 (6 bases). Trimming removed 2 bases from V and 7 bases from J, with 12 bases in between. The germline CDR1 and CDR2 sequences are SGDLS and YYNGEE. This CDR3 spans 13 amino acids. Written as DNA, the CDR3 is TGTGCCAGCAGCGTTGGGGGCGCGGCTGGCTACACCTTC. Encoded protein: CASSVGGAAGYTF.

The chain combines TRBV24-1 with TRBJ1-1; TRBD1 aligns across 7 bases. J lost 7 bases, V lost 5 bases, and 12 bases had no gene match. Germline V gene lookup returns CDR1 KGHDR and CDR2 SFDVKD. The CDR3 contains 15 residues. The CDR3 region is CATSGKAGGTVEAFF. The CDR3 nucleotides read TGTGCCACCAGTGGAAAAGCAGGGGGGACCGTTGAAGCTTTCTTT.

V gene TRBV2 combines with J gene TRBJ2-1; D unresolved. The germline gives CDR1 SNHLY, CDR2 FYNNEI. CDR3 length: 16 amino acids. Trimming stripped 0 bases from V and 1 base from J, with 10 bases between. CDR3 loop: CASSEAVSFSYNEQFF. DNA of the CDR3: TGTGCCAGCAGTGAAGCTGTATCCTTTTCCTACAATGAGCAGTTCTTC.

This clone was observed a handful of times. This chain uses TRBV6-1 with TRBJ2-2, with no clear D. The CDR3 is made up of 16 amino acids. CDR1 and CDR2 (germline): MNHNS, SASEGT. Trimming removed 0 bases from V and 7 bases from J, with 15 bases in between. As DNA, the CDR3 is TGTGCCAGCAGTGAAGCTCCGGAGAGTTTATTCGGGGAGCTGTTTTTT. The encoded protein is CASSEAPESLFGELFF.

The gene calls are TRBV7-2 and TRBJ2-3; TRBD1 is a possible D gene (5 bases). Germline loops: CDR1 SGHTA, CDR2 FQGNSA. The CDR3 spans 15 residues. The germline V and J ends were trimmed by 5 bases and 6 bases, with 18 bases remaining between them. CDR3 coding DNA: TGTGCCAGCAGCCTCTCAGGGTCCAAGGCGGATACGCAGTATTTT. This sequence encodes CASSLSGSKADTQYF.

The CDR3 loop reads CASSESPLAGDADTQYF. The CDR3 DNA reads TGTGCCAGCAGTGAATCCCCCTTAGCGGGGGATGCAGATACGCAGTATTTT. This rearrangement joins TRBV6-1 to TRBJ2-3; 9 bases agree with TRBD2. Germline lookup yields CDR1 MNHNS and CDR2 SASEGT. This CDR3 comprises 17 residues. V lost 2 bases and J lost 4; bases outside the gene matches: 10.

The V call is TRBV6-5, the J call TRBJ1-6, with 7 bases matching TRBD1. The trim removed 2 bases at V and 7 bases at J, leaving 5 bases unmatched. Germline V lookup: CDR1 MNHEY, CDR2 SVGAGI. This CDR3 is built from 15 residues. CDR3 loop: CASSYKLQGNSPLHF. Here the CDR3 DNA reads TGTGCCAGCAGTTACAAACTACAGGGGAATTCACCCCTCCACTTT.

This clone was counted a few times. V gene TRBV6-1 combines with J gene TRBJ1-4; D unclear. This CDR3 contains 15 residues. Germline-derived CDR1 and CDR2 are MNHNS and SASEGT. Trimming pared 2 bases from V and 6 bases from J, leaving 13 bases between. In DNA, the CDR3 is TGTGCCAGCAGTGAACCGGAACAGCTGGATGAAAAACTGTTTTTT. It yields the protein CASSEPEQLDEKLFF.

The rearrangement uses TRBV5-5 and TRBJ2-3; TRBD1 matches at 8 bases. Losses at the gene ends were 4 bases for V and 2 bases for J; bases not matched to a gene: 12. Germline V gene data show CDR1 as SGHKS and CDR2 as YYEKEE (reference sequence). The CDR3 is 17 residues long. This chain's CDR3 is CASSPYPRTGITDTQYF. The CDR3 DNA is TGTGCCAGCAGCCCCTATCCCCGGACAGGGATCACAGATACGCAGTATTTT. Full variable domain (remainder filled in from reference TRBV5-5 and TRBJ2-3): DAGVTQSPTHLIKTRGQQVTLRCSPISGHKSVSWYQQVLGQGPQFIFQYYEKEERGRGNFPDRFSARQFPNYSSELNVNALLLGDSALYLCASSPYPRTGITDTQYFGPGTRLTVL.

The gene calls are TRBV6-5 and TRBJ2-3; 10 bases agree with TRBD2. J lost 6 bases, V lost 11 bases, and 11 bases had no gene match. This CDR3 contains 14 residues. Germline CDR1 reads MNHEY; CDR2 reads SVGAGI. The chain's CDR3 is CAGLAGAPGDTQYF. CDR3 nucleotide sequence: TGTGCCGGTCTAGCGGGGGCCCCAGGGGATACGCAGTATTTT.

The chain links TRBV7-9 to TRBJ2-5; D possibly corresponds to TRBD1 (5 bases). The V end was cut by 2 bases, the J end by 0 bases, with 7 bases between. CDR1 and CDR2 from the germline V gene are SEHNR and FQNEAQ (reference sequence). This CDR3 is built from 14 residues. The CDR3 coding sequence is TGTGCCAGCAGCTTAACAGGAGACCAAGAGACCCAGTACTTC. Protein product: CASSLTGDQETQYF. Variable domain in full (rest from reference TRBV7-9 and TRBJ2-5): DTGVSQNPRHKITKRGQNVTFRCDPISEHNRLYWYRQTLGQGPEFLTYFQNEAQLEKSRLLSDRFSAERPKGSFSTLEIQRTEQGDSAMYLCASSLTGDQETQYFGPGTRLLVL.

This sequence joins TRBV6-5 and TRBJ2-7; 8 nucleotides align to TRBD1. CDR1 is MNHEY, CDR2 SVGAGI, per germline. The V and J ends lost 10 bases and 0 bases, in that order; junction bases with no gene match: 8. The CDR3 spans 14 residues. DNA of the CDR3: TGTGCCATCTCCGACAGGGGACCCTCCTACGAGCAGTACTTC. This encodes CAISDRGPSYEQYF.

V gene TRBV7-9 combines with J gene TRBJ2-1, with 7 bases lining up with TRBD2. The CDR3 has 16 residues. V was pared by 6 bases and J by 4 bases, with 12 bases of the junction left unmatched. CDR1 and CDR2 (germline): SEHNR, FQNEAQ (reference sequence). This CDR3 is CASSLPAGAGYNEQFF. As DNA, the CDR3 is TGTGCCAGCAGTTTACCTGCGGGAGCGGGGTACAATGAGCAGTTCTTC.

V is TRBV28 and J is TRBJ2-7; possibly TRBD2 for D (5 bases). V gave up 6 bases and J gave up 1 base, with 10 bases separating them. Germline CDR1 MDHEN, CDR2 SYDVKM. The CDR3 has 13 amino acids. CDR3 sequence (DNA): TGTGCCAGCAGCTCGGACTGGTCCTACGAGCAGTACTTC. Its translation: CASSSDWSYEQYF. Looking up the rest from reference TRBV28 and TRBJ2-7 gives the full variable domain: DVKVTQSSRYLVKRTGEKVFLECVQDMDHENMFWYRQDPGLGLRLIYFSYDVKMKEKGDIPEGYSVSREKKERFSLILESASTNQTSMYLCASSSDWSYEQYFGPGTRLTVT.

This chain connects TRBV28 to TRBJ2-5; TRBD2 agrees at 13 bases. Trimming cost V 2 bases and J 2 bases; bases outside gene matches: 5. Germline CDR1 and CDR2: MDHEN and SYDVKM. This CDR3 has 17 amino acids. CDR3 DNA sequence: TGTGCCAGCAGTTTACTGGGGACTAGCGGGGTTCAAGAGACCCAGTACTTC. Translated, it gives CASSLLGTSGVQETQYF.

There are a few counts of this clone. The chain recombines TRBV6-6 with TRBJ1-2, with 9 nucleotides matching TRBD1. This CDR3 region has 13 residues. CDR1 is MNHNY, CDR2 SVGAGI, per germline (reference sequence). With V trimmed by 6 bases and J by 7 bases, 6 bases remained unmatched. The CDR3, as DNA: TGTGCCAGCAGCCAGGGACAGGGAGTTGGCTACACCTTC. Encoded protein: CASSQGQGVGYTF.